Below, one T cell receptor beta chain is given with its context. The antigen remains undetermined. This record comes from a study of vaccination and CD4 T cells after COVID-19. The germline V and J ends were trimmed by 4 bases and 0 bases, with 7 bases remaining between them. Germline lookup yields CDR1 DFQATT and CDR2 SNEGSKA (reference sequence). This CDR3 comprises 12 residues. The Oncomine TCR Beta short-read assay sequenced DNA from cultured CD4+ T cells. TCRdb re-called the PCR reads through MiXCR, storing one row per CDR3 protein. The repertoire includes about 26,000 distinct CDR3 sequences, about 64% of them detected once, and about 4.9% sits in the top ten. The sample's treatment: approximately nine-day PBMC culture with coronavirus spike peptide pools or control peptides (ViraFEST assay).

The sequence was obtained from a human donor who had recovered from COVID-19. The specimen was CD4+ T cells from blood, cultured in vitro. V is TRBV20-1 and J is TRBJ2-7; weak D call: TRBD2 (6 bases). CDR3 loop: CSATRDSYEQYF. CDR3 nucleotide sequence: TGCAGTGCTACGCGGGACTCCTACGAGCAGTACTTC.